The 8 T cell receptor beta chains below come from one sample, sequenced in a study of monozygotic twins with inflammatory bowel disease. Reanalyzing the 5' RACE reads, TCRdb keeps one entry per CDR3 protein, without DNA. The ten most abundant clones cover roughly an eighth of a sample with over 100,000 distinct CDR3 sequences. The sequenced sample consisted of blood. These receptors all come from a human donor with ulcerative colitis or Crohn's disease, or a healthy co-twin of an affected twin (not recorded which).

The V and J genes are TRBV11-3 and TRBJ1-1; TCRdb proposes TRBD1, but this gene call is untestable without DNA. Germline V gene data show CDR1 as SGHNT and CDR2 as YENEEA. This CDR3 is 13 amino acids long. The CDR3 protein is CASSPGRHTEAFF.

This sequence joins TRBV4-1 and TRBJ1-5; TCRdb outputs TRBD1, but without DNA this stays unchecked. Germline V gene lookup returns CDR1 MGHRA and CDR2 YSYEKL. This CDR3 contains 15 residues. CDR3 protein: CASSQNREGNQPQHF.

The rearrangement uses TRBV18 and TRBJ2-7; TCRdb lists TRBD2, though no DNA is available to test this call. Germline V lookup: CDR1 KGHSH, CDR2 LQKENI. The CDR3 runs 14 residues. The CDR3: CASSPQPASYEQYF.

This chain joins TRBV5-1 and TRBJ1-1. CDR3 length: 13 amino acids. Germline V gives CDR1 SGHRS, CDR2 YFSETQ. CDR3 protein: CASSLDVDFGAFF.

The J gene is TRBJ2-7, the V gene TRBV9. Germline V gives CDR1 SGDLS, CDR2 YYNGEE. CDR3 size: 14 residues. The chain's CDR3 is CASSTGQGAYEQYF. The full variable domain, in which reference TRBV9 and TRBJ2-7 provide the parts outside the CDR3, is DSGVTQTPKHLITATGQRVTLRCSPRSGDLSVYWYQQSLDQGLQFLIQYYNGEERAKGNILERFSAQQFPDLHSELNLSSLELGDSALYFCASSTGQGAYEQYFGPGTRLTVT.

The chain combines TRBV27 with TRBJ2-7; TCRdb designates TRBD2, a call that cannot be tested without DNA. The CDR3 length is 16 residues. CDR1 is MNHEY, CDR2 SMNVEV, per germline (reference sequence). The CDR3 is CASSSRGVRTTYEQYF.

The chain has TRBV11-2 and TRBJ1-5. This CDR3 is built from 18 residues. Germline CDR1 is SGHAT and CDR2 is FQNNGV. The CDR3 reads CASSPSTGVIESNQPQHF. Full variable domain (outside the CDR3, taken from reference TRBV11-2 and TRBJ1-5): EAGVAQSPRYKIIEKRQSVAFWCNPISGHATLYWYQQILGQGPKLLIQFQNNGVVDDSQLPKDRFSAERLKGVDSTLKIQPAKLEDSAVYLCASSPSTGVIESNQPQHFGDGTRLSIL.

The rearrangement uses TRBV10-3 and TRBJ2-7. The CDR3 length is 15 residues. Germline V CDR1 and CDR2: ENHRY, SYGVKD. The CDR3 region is CAISESYAVTYEQYF.